The rows below give T cell receptor beta chains drawn from one sample of a study of cytomegalovirus exposure and HLA in healthy donors. Libraries were prepared by immunoSEQ multiplex PCR; TCRdb keeps only in-frame clonotypes and omits some of them. Here the sample spans 120,000 to 150,000 clones, 73% being singletons. Sequenced sample: PBMCs. These receptors all stem from a woman aged 18-29 years in good health and CMV-seronegative. CDR3s include the opening cysteine and the closing phenylalanine or tryptophan. The D gene is left open where the match is weak.

v_gene: TRBV19; d_gene: TRBD1; j_gene: TRBJ2-3; CDR3aa: CASSIQGTGMFDTQYF
v_gene: TRBV6-5; d_gene: .; j_gene: TRBJ2-1; CDR3aa: CAEQGHTVCGEQFF
v_gene: TRBV18; d_gene: .; j_gene: TRBJ1-5; CDR3aa: CASSATGSQQPQHF
v_gene: TRBV7-9; d_gene: .; j_gene: TRBJ1-1; CDR3aa: CATVENTEAFF
v_gene: TRBV4-3; d_gene: TRBD2; j_gene: TRBJ2-7; CDR3aa: CASSQDRAGGSYEQYF
v_gene: TRBV18; d_gene: .; j_gene: TRBJ1-4; CDR3aa: CASSPGGIAREKLFF
v_gene: TRBV27; d_gene: .; j_gene: TRBJ1-1; CDR3aa: CASSNLGTEAFF
v_gene: TRBV27; d_gene: TRBD2; j_gene: TRBJ2-7; CDR3aa: CASSSGLAGNEQYF
v_gene: TRBV7-2; d_gene: .; j_gene: TRBJ1-5; CDR3aa: CASSVDRDQPQHF
v_gene: TRBV7-9; d_gene: .; j_gene: TRBJ2-2; CDR3aa: CASSLTGFNTGELFF
v_gene: TRBV5-5; d_gene: .; j_gene: TRBJ2-6; CDR3aa: CASYTGSGANVLTF
v_gene: TRBV18; d_gene: TRBD1; j_gene: TRBJ1-1; CDR3aa: CASSPEGAGTEAFF
v_gene: TRBV25-1; d_gene: TRBD1; j_gene: TRBJ2-1; CDR3aa: CASSGIGDRAVFF
v_gene: TRBV9; d_gene: TRBD2; j_gene: TRBJ2-1; CDR3aa: CASSGSAGAGGFYNEQFF
v_gene: TRBV13; d_gene: .; j_gene: TRBJ1-1; CDR3aa: CASSRRGLNTEAFF
v_gene: TRBV10-3; d_gene: .; j_gene: TRBJ1-5; CDR3aa: CAISAAGNQPQHF
v_gene: TRBV5-1; d_gene: .; j_gene: TRBJ1-4; CDR3aa: CASSLVGGGNEKLFF
v_gene: TRBV11-2; d_gene: TRBD2; j_gene: TRBJ2-2; CDR3aa: CASSLFWLAGNTGELFF
v_gene: TRBV10-2; d_gene: .; j_gene: TRBJ2-7; CDR3aa: CASIDAGGGSSYEQYF
v_gene: TRBV2; d_gene: TRBD2; j_gene: TRBJ2-1; CDR3aa: CASSRLAGGYEQFF
v_gene: TRBV7-9; d_gene: .; j_gene: TRBJ1-2; CDR3aa: CASSHVGLRRDYGYTF
v_gene: TRBV7-7; d_gene: TRBD2; j_gene: TRBJ2-3; CDR3aa: CASSLRLAGTGTDTQYF
v_gene: TRBV6-5; d_gene: .; j_gene: TRBJ2-6; CDR3aa: CASRDTANVLTF
v_gene: TRBV15; d_gene: .; j_gene: TRBJ1-2; CDR3aa: CATSSREGQIYGYTF
v_gene: TRBV19; d_gene: TRBD1; j_gene: TRBJ1-5; CDR3aa: CATTGQSNQPQHF
v_gene: TRBV5-8; d_gene: .; j_gene: TRBJ1-4; CDR3aa: CASTSRTNEKLFF
v_gene: TRBV4-3; d_gene: TRBD1; j_gene: TRBJ2-3; CDR3aa: CASSLTGVSDTQYF
v_gene: TRBV18; d_gene: .; j_gene: TRBJ2-5; CDR3aa: CASSLDRQETQYF
v_gene: TRBV2; d_gene: .; j_gene: TRBJ1-4; CDR3aa: CASSEARSGWRSNEKLFF
v_gene: TRBV7-9; d_gene: TRBD1; j_gene: TRBJ1-2; CDR3aa: CSSSRGTGRQFNYGYTF
v_gene: TRBV5-5; d_gene: .; j_gene: TRBJ1-5; CDR3aa: CASSFGQDQPQHF
v_gene: TRBV28; d_gene: .; j_gene: TRBJ1-5; CDR3aa: CASLTAAGAGQPQHF
v_gene: TRBV7-9; d_gene: TRBD1; j_gene: TRBJ2-7; CDR3aa: CASSLYSRQGTKYEQYF
v_gene: TRBV10-3; d_gene: TRBD1; j_gene: TRBJ1-1; CDR3aa: CAISEGDRGFQAFF
v_gene: TRBV29-1; d_gene: TRBD1; j_gene: TRBJ1-2; CDR3aa: CSVVGGQGMRYGYTF
v_gene: TRBV9; d_gene: .; j_gene: TRBJ2-4; CDR3aa: CASSVGAASLQNIQYF
v_gene: TRBV4-1; d_gene: TRBD2; j_gene: TRBJ2-1; CDR3aa: CASSQVLGLADDSNEQFF
v_gene: TRBV7-8; d_gene: TRBD2; j_gene: TRBJ2-5; CDR3aa: CASSFPGQGRLAGAPTQYF
v_gene: TRBV14; d_gene: TRBD2; j_gene: TRBJ2-1; CDR3aa: CASSFGLAGVSYNEQFF
v_gene: TRBV5-1; d_gene: .; j_gene: TRBJ2-6; CDR3aa: CASSFRQLSGANGLTF